This T cell receptor (beta chain) was profiled in a study of T cells in Graves' hyperthyroidism and ophthalmopathy. This CDR3 has 12 amino acids. V gave up 6 bases and J gave up 4 bases, with 10 bases separating them. CDR1 is LGHNT and CDR2 is FRNRAP in the germline V gene. There were TCR beta CDR3 regions amplified from RNA transcripts. First-round RT-PCR targeting the TCR CDR3 was performed with the HTBI primer set. TCRdb independently ran MiXCR on the multiplex PCR reads; one entry per CDR3 protein. The sample lists about 580,000 distinct CDR3 sequences; about 43% were seen once. Notes on the study in general: The model foresaw ophthalmopathy a median 6.5 months prior to onset. Through a model of 13 V-J features, ophthalmopathy was separated from stable hyperthyroidism.

This clonotype has a count of ten or more. Its target is unknown. The origin of this receptor is a woman between 18 and 30 years old with Graves' hyperthyroidism. The V gene is TRBV12-5, the J gene TRBJ2-7; the D gene could be TRBD1 or TRBD2 (5 bases each). Specimen: peripheral blood or thyroid tissue (not recorded which). CDR3: CASGGTLYEQYF. The CDR3 nucleotides are TGTGCTAGTGGAGGGACCCTTTACGAGCAGTACTTC.